This T cell receptor beta chain stems from a study of identical twins. Findings of the study overall: Insertion counts were lower in abundant cord blood beta clonotypes, a trend that memory repertoires did not show.

This clonotype was recorded at least ten times. Its specificity is unknown. Trimming pared 2 bases from V and 1 base from J, leaving 3 bases between. Germline CDR1 DFQATT, CDR2 SNEGSKA (reference sequence). The CDR3 length is 12 residues. From the 5' RACE reads, TCRdb called clonotypes with MiXCR, one entry per CDR3 protein. Found here are around 490,000 distinct CDR3 sequences, nearly 15% of them singletons; the top ten hold roughly 0.43%. The data were also submitted as part of a second study, on yellow fever vaccine responses in identical twins.

This chain links TRBV20-1 with TRBJ1-5; D call uncertain. This TCR came from a woman aged 18-29 years in good health. The sample was CD4+ T cells sorted from blood. The CDR3, as DNA: TGCAGTGCTAGACCCAGCAATCAGCCCCAGCATTTT. Translated: CSARPSNQPQHF.